The TCR beta chain described here comes from a study of cytomegalovirus exposure and HLA in healthy donors. Study context: For the approximately 420 genotyped donors, approximately 83% fell within the Caucasian-associated ancestry cluster. Study results and limitations: A missense variant in DCLRE1C was later tied to TCR beta V- and J-gene trimming. Earlier analysis looked at TCR beta V segments, and most were productive about 90% or about 30% of the time.

The CDR3 totals 13 residues. Germline CDR1 and CDR2: SGHTA and FQGTGA. Trimming shortened V by 5 bases and J by 4 bases, and 11 bases separated the two germline ends. Turning to this clone: Its antigen is as yet unknown.

With 60 Vbeta and 13 Jbeta primers, the PCR was carried out. Authors' processing steps: The authors later counted some 76 million unique TCR beta chains, 9.5 million to 13 million of them shared. Libraries were prepared by immunoSEQ multiplex PCR; TCRdb keeps only in-frame clonotypes and omits some of them. Clone size and V and J calls were adopted from that table, with D and trimming inferred from the DNA. The sample includes approximately 100,000 clones, 74% of them seen just once. V usage is TRBV7-3 and J usage is TRBJ1-1; D call uncertain. The sample consisted of PBMCs. The origin of this receptor is a man between 45 and 60 years old in good health and CMV-seropositive. Here the CDR3 DNA reads TGTGCCAGCAGCCCCGGGTTCCTCACTGAAGCTTTCTTT. Protein: CASSPGFLTEAFF.